A selection of T cell receptor beta chains follows, all from one sample in a study of T-cell memory formation after mild COVID-19. MiXCR, applied by TCRdb to the 5' RACE reads, yields one record per CDR3 protein. The sample yields 400,000 to 500,000 distinct CDR3 sequences, 15% to 25% seen once. Sequencing input: PBMCs or a T cell subset sorted from them (not recorded which). The receptors were sampled from an adult woman who had mild COVID-19 (a few samples of this study predate the infection). Cell type and time point are not known. Each CDR3 is given with its conserved first and last residue.

CDR3: CTSSQDVAGRRNIQYF
J: TRBJ2-4
V: TRBV1

CDR3: CASSLLQGLETQYF
J: TRBJ2-5
V: TRBV18

CDR3: CASSLTGLTDTQYF
J: TRBJ2-3
V: TRBV12-3/TRBV12-4

CDR3: CASSLGQPGNEQFF
J: TRBJ2-1
V: TRBV7-9

CDR3: CASSRSGTTGEQYF
J: TRBJ2-7
V: TRBV3-1

CDR3: CASTRIRPGQGSGYTF
J: TRBJ1-2
V: TRBV6-5

CDR3: CASSQEAGGGYTF
J: TRBJ1-2
V: TRBV3-1

CDR3: CASSLAGGNGREHF
J: TRBJ1-5
V: TRBV12-3/TRBV12-4

CDR3: CASSLGRVFRTDTQYF
J: TRBJ2-3
V: TRBV7-8

CDR3: CATSEGGTGHNEQFF
J: TRBJ2-1
V: TRBV24-1

CDR3: CDSSKARTGNEAFF
J: TRBJ1-1
V: TRBV21-1

CDR3: CASSPVGQGNYGYTF
J: TRBJ1-2
V: TRBV18

CDR3: CASSRRSSGGTDTQYF
J: TRBJ2-3
V: TRBV5-1

CDR3: CASTKRPTYEQYF
J: TRBJ2-7
V: TRBV12-3/TRBV12-4

CDR3: CASSLGRGRGLSYNEQFF
J: TRBJ2-1
V: TRBV7-2

CDR3: CASGSDFLETQYF
J: TRBJ2-5
V: TRBV12-3/TRBV12-4

CDR3: CASSLEWSSTDTQYF
J: TRBJ2-3
V: TRBV5-1

CDR3: CASSAPGQVNTGELFF
J: TRBJ2-2
V: TRBV7-2

CDR3: CASSVGPGGAFF
J: TRBJ1-1
V: TRBV9

CDR3: CASSWTGGRNTDTQYF
J: TRBJ2-3
V: TRBV7-3

CDR3: CASSPGTVFYEQYF
J: TRBJ2-7
V: TRBV6-1